The clone carrying this T cell receptor (beta chain) was observed a handful of times. Its cognate antigen is unknown. Construction of the TCRbeta library involved unique molecular identifiers. Each CDR3 protein is one row after TCRdb ran MiXCR on the PCR reads. The sample lists roughly 790,000 distinct CDR3 sequences; approximately 15% were seen once. The sample originates from a study of T-cell reconstitution after alpha-beta-depleted transplantation in children. Findings and caveats of the study: Several hundred expanded graft clones reportedly gave rise to the alpha-beta T cells present about two months after transplant. Newly produced T cells mostly accounted for T-cell counts and diversity one year post-transplant. Surviving recipient T cells and thymic progenitors accounted for the high day-60 TCRbeta diversity observed in some patients.

The V end lost 0 bases, the J end lost 4 bases, and 3 bases lay between the germline ends. Germline CDR1 KGHDR, CDR2 SFDVKD. This CDR3 is 13 amino acids long. The sample here was PBMCs, mostly from graft donor cells, taken 360 days after TCRalphabeta/CD19-depleted stem cell transplant. This sequence was found in a male patient aged 10 to 17 who had a stem cell transplant for acute lymphoblastic leukemia, so the T cells may come from the graft donor. V usage is TRBV24-1 and J usage is TRBJ2-1; no firm D call. The CDR3 coding sequence is TGTGCCACCAGTGATTTGAAGTACAATGAGCAGTTCTTC. This codes for CATSDLKYNEQFF.